The present TCR beta chain was sequenced within a study of cytomegalovirus exposure and HLA in healthy donors. Trimming cost V 0 bases and J 2 bases; bases outside gene matches: 2. The V gene's germline CDR1 is SGHNT and CDR2 YYREEE (reference sequence). The CDR3 loop spans 16 amino acids. The PCR made use of 60 Vbeta and 13 Jbeta primers. Generated by immunoSEQ multiplex PCR, the TCRdb table keeps only in-frame clones and is missing some. The sample shows more than 70,000 clones, 77% of them seen only once. The chain couples TRBV5-4 to TRBJ2-3; 11 bases match TRBD1. What was sequenced was PBMCs. The TCR originated in a man aged 45-65 years in good health and CMV-seropositive. CDR3 DNA: TGTGCCAGCAGCTTGGGGACAGGGGGCTTCACAGATACGCAGTATTTT. Protein sequence: CASSLGTGGFTDTQYF.